The rows below give T cell receptor beta chains drawn from one sample of a study of shared clonotypes between healthy human individuals. Profiling relied on immunoSEQ multiplex PCR, and the TCRdb table lists in-frame clones only, not all of them. The data contain roughly 2.6 million clones, just over 90% of them singletons. Sequenced material: naive CD4+ T cells sorted from blood. The receptors were gathered from a man aged 18 to 35 in good health. Both conserved end residues are part of each CDR3. Fields, in order: J gene, D gene, clone size, V gene, CDR3 protein, CDR3 DNA. A D gene is named only where the DNA matches it firmly. Not all rows give a size; the values are once, few, many and, for expanded clones, a class.

J: TRBJ2-1
D: TRBD2
size: -
V: TRBV10-1
CDR3: CASSGLAGGRSSYNEQFF
DNA: TGCGCCAGCAGTGGACTAGCGGGAGGCCGTAGTTCCTACAATGAGCAGTTCTTC

J: TRBJ1-2
D: -
size: few
V: TRBV30
CDR3: CAWSVRGYGYTF
DNA: TGTGCCTGGAGCGTTCGAGGCTATGGCTACACCTTC

J: TRBJ1-1
D: TRBD1
size: -
V: TRBV18
CDR3: CASAGGQGNTEAFF
DNA: TGTGCCAGCGCCGGGGGACAGGGGAACACTGAAGCTTTCTTT

J: TRBJ2-7
D: -
size: -
V: TRBV10-1
CDR3: CASSEGGRGEQYF
DNA: TGCGCCAGCAGTGAAGGTGGTAGGGGCGAGCAGTACTTC

J: TRBJ2-2
D: TRBD2
size: -
V: TRBV6-1
CDR3: CASFSGRNGGELFF
DNA: TGTGCCAGCTTCTCCGGGAGGAACGGCGGGGAGCTGTTTTTT

J: TRBJ1-3
D: -
size: -
V: TRBV30
CDR3: CAWSGGAGNTIYF
DNA: TGTGCCTGGAGTGGCGGGGCTGGAAACACCATATATTTT

J: TRBJ1-1
D: TRBD1
size: -
V: TRBV11-2
CDR3: CASSSSGTAMNTEAFF
DNA: TGTGCCAGCAGCTCCTCCGGGACAGCGATGAACACTGAAGCTTTCTTT

J: TRBJ2-1
D: -
size: -
V: TRBV5-1
CDR3: CASSLGVTSYNEQFF
DNA: TGCGCCAGCAGCTTGGGCGTTACCTCCTACAATGAGCAGTTCTTC

J: TRBJ1-6
D: -
size: -
V: TRBV5-4
CDR3: CASNSGQGDSPLHF
DNA: TGTGCCAGCAACAGCGGGCAGGGAGATTCACCCCTCCACTTT

J: TRBJ1-4
D: TRBD1
size: -
V: TRBV9
CDR3: CASSVGGQGLQKLFF
DNA: TGTGCCAGCAGCGTAGGGGGACAGGGGCTTCAAAAACTGTTTTTT

J: TRBJ2-7
D: TRBD1
size: -
V: TRBV14
CDR3: CASSQGTGVPYEQYF
DNA: TGTGCCAGCAGCCAGGGGACAGGGGTCCCCTACGAGCAGTACTTC

J: TRBJ2-1
D: TRBD2
size: -
V: TRBV15
CDR3: CATSREGLAGSGNEQFF
DNA: TGTGCCACCAGCAGAGAGGGGCTAGCGGGAAGTGGGAATGAGCAGTTCTTC

J: TRBJ1-4
D: TRBD1
size: -
V: TRBV28
CDR3: CASSFVFGQAEKLFF
DNA: TGTGCCAGCAGTTTCGTCTTCGGACAGGCGGAAAAACTGTTTTTT

J: TRBJ1-5
D: -
size: -
V: TRBV30
CDR3: CAWSATLTSRGNQPQHF
DNA: TGTGCCTGGAGTGCCACACTGACCTCGAGGGGCAATCAGCCCCAGCATTTT

J: TRBJ1-2
D: -
size: -
V: TRBV6-1
CDR3: CASKGGATNYGYTF
DNA: TGTGCCAGCAAGGGCGGAGCCACTAACTATGGCTACACCTTC

J: TRBJ2-2
D: -
size: -
V: TRBV7-8
CDR3: CASTTIPTGELFF
DNA: TGTGCCAGCACCACGATACCCACCGGGGAGCTGTTTTTT

J: TRBJ2-1
D: TRBD2
size: once
V: TRBV5-4
CDR3: CASSFGLAGPPEQFF
DNA: TGTGCCAGCAGCTTCGGTCTAGCGGGGCCCCCTGAGCAGTTCTTC

J: TRBJ2-1
D: TRBD1
size: -
V: TRBV29-1
CDR3: CSARQGATYNEQFF
DNA: TGCAGCGCCAGACAGGGGGCCACCTACAATGAGCAGTTCTTC

J: TRBJ2-7
D: -
size: once
V: TRBV30
CDR3: CAWSLDSDEQYF
DNA: TGTGCCTGGAGTCTTGACTCCGACGAGCAGTACTTC

J: TRBJ1-5
D: -
size: -
V: TRBV4-2
CDR3: CASSQDWTANSNQPQHF
DNA: TGTGCCAGCAGCCAAGATTGGACAGCGAATAGCAATCAGCCCCAGCATTTT

J: TRBJ2-7
D: -
size: -
V: TRBV4-1
CDR3: CASSPQATTNYEQYF
DNA: TGCGCCAGCAGCCCACAGGCCACAACCAACTACGAGCAGTACTTC

J: TRBJ2-7
D: TRBD2
size: -
V: TRBV28
CDR3: CASSPGLAGGPAEQYF
DNA: TGTGCCAGCAGTCCAGGACTAGCGGGGGGGCCGGCCGAGCAGTACTTC

J: TRBJ2-7
D: TRBD2
size: once
V: TRBV27
CDR3: CASSLTYGLAGVSYEQYF
DNA: TGTGCCAGCAGTTTAACCTATGGACTAGCGGGAGTCTCCTACGAGCAGTACTTC

J: TRBJ2-2
D: -
size: -
V: TRBV5-1
CDR3: CASSLDRLNTGELFF
DNA: TGCGCCAGCAGCTTGGACCGCCTCAACACCGGGGAGCTGTTTTTT

J: TRBJ2-2
D: TRBD1
size: -
V: TRBV5-1
CDR3: CASSLMAGGDTGELFF
DNA: TGCGCCAGCAGCTTGATGGCAGGGGGCGATACCGGGGAGCTGTTTTTT

J: TRBJ2-7
D: -
size: -
V: TRBV7-2
CDR3: CASSLEFGGGSYEQYF
DNA: TGTGCCAGCAGCTTAGAGTTCGGGGGTGGTTCCTACGAGCAGTACTTC

J: TRBJ1-6
D: -
size: -
V: TRBV7-9
CDR3: CASTKTGNYNSPLHF
DNA: TGTGCCAGCACCAAAACAGGGAACTATAATTCACCCCTCCACTTT

J: TRBJ2-3
D: TRBD1
size: -
V: TRBV9
CDR3: CASSSSKQGAVSDTQYF
DNA: TGTGCCAGCAGCTCATCAAAACAGGGGGCGGTCTCAGATACGCAGTATTTT

J: TRBJ2-7
D: -
size: -
V: TRBV28
CDR3: CASSSPGHEQYF
DNA: TGTGCCAGCAGTTCCCCAGGCCACGAGCAGTACTTC

J: TRBJ2-2
D: TRBD1
size: -
V: TRBV28
CDR3: CASGQGVRTGELFF
DNA: TGTGCCAGCGGACAGGGAGTAAGGACCGGGGAGCTGTTTTTT

J: TRBJ2-5
D: -
size: -
V: TRBV12-5
CDR3: CASGPAEGTQYF
DNA: TGTGCTAGTGGTCCCGCCGAGGGGACCCAGTACTTC

J: TRBJ1-2
D: -
size: -
V: TRBV29-1
CDR3: CSVPELLQSGYTF
DNA: TGCAGCGTTCCGGAGCTGCTGCAGAGTGGCTACACCTTC

J: TRBJ2-2
D: TRBD2
size: -
V: TRBV29-1
CDR3: CSAGGGRGTGELFF
DNA: TGCAGCGCTGGCGGGGGGCGCGGGACCGGGGAGCTGTTTTTT

J: TRBJ1-2
D: -
size: -
V: TRBV16
CDR3: CASSQAFNYGYTF
DNA: TGTGCCAGCAGCCAAGCTTTCAACTATGGCTACACCTTC

J: TRBJ1-3
D: -
size: -
V: TRBV29-1
CDR3: CSVFDKSGNTIYF
DNA: TGCAGCGTCTTTGACAAGTCTGGAAACACCATATATTTT

J: TRBJ2-3
D: -
size: -
V: TRBV5-1
CDR3: CASSLRLQRADTQYF
DNA: TGCGCCAGCAGCTTAAGGCTACAGAGGGCAGATACGCAGTATTTT

J: TRBJ1-3
D: -
size: -
V: TRBV6-5
CDR3: CASSYAAVSGNTIYF
DNA: TGTGCCAGCAGCTACGCAGCAGTCTCTGGAAACACCATATATTTT

J: TRBJ2-1
D: -
size: -
V: TRBV7-2
CDR3: CASSLVVLNNEQFF
DNA: TGTGCCAGCAGCTTAGTTGTACTCAACAATGAGCAGTTCTTC

J: TRBJ2-7
D: TRBD2
size: -
V: TRBV5-4
CDR3: CASSPGLVSSYEQYF
DNA: TGTGCCAGCAGCCCGGGACTAGTTAGCTCCTACGAGCAGTACTTC

J: TRBJ1-1
D: -
size: -
V: TRBV19
CDR3: CASSIDLAVVTEAFF
DNA: TGTGCCAGTAGTATAGATCTCGCAGTGGTAACTGAAGCTTTCTTT

J: TRBJ2-2
D: -
size: -
V: TRBV30
CDR3: CAWSVDRPNGELFF
DNA: TGTGCCTGGAGTGTAGACAGGCCGAACGGGGAGCTGTTTTTT

J: TRBJ2-7
D: -
size: -
V: TRBV5-4
CDR3: CASSEATGSSYEQYF
DNA: TGTGCCAGCAGTGAAGCGACAGGCAGCTCCTACGAGCAGTACTTC

J: TRBJ1-3
D: TRBD1
size: -
V: TRBV6-5
CDR3: CASSYSGQASGNTIYF
DNA: TGTGCCAGCAGTTACTCGGGACAGGCCTCTGGAAACACCATATATTTT

J: TRBJ1-2
D: -
size: -
V: TRBV2
CDR3: CASSGRQNYGYTF
DNA: TGTGCCAGCAGTGGTCGACAGAACTATGGCTACACCTTC

J: TRBJ1-5
D: -
size: -
V: TRBV19
CDR3: CASTGMGKGPQPQHF
DNA: TGTGCCAGTACTGGAATGGGAAAAGGGCCTCAGCCCCAGCATTTT

J: TRBJ2-5
D: TRBD2
size: -
V: TRBV19
CDR3: CASSPLSPPTSGLQETQYF
DNA: TGTGCCAGTAGTCCCCTAAGCCCCCCCACTAGCGGGCTGCAAGAGACCCAGTACTTC

J: TRBJ2-5
D: TRBD1
size: -
V: TRBV5-1
CDR3: CASSRTGVETQYF
DNA: TGCGCCAGCAGCCGGACAGGGGTGGAGACCCAGTACTTC

J: TRBJ2-1
D: -
size: -
V: TRBV6-4
CDR3: CASRRTQDSYNEQFF
DNA: TGTGCCAGCCGAAGGACGCAGGATTCCTACAATGAGCAGTTCTTC

J: TRBJ2-1
D: -
size: -
V: TRBV5-4
CDR3: CASTKPGGNEQFF
DNA: TGTGCCAGCACAAAGCCCGGGGGCAATGAGCAGTTCTTC

J: TRBJ2-7
D: -
size: -
V: TRBV13
CDR3: CASSLLGSYEQYF
DNA: TGTGCCAGCAGCTTACTCGGATCCTACGAGCAGTACTTC

J: TRBJ2-7
D: -
size: -
V: TRBV6-5
CDR3: CASSYSWGYEQYF
DNA: TGTGCCAGCAGTTACTCTTGGGGTTACGAGCAGTACTTC

J: TRBJ2-1
D: -
size: -
V: TRBV10-1
CDR3: CASSESYNPQGGEQFF
DNA: TGCGCCAGCAGTGAGTCGTATAACCCCCAGGGAGGTGAGCAGTTCTTC

J: TRBJ2-7
D: TRBD1
size: -
V: TRBV19
CDR3: CASSTTGMNYEQYF
DNA: TGTGCCAGTAGTACGACAGGGATGAACTACGAGCAGTACTTC

J: TRBJ1-5
D: -
size: -
V: TRBV27
CDR3: CASREGPGEGNQPQHF
DNA: TGTGCCAGCAGAGAGGGCCCAGGGGAAGGCAATCAGCCCCAGCATTTT